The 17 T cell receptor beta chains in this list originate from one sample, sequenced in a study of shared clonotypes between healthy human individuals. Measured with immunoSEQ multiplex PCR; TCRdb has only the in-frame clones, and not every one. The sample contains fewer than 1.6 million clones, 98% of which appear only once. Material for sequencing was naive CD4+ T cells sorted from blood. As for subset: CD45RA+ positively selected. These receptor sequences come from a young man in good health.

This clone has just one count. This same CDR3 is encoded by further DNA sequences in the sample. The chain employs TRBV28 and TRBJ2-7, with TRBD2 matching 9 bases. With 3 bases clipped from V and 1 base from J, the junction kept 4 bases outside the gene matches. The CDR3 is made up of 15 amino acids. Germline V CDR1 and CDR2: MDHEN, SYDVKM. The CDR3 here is CASSLRTSESYEQYF. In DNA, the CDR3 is TGTGCCAGCAGTTTGCGGACTAGCGAGTCCTACGAGCAGTACTTC. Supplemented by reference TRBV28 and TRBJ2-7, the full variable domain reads DVKVTQSSRYLVKRTGEKVFLECVQDMDHENMFWYRQDPGLGLRLIYFSYDVKMKEKGDIPEGYSVSREKKERFSLILESASTNQTSMYLCASSLRTSESYEQYFGPGTRLTVT.

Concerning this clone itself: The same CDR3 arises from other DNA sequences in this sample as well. CDR3 coding DNA: TGTGCCAGCAGCCTCCGGAGGGGCAATCAGCCCCAGCATTTT. Translation: CASSLRRGNQPQHF. V gene TRBV7-2 combines with J gene TRBJ1-5; D unclear. V dropped 5 bases and J dropped 2 bases, with 10 bases sitting between them. The germline gives CDR1 SGHTA, CDR2 FQGNSA. The CDR3 totals 14 residues.

The CDR3 loop is CSFAREETQYF. The CDR3 DNA is TGCAGTTTCGCGAGGGAAGAGACCCAGTACTTC. The V gene is TRBV20-1, the J gene TRBJ2-5; tentative D call: TRBD2 (5 bases). CDR1 is DFQATT, CDR2 SNEGSKA, per germline (reference sequence). V lost 8 bases and J 3 bases, leaving 10 bases between the germline ends. The CDR3 sequence is 11 residues long.

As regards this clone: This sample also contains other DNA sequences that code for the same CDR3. The CDR3 DNA sequence: TGTGCCAGTAGTATTTCCGATTACAATGAGCAGTTCTTC. It is translated as CASSISDYNEQFF. This chain joins TRBV19 and TRBJ2-1; D unclear. In germline, CDR1 is LNHDA, CDR2 SQIVND (reference sequence). V was pared by 3 bases and J by 4 bases, with 7 bases between. This CDR3 contains 13 residues.

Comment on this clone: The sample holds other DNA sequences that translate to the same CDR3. In nucleotides, the CDR3 is TGTGCCAGCTCACCCCCGGGAGCTGGAAACACCATATATTTT. This sequence encodes CASSPPGAGNTIYF. The V gene is TRBV18, the J gene TRBJ1-3; no definite D call. The germline V gene encodes CDR1 KGHSH and CDR2 LQKENI. V dropped 3 bases and J dropped 2 bases, with 8 bases sitting between them. The CDR3 is 14 residues long.

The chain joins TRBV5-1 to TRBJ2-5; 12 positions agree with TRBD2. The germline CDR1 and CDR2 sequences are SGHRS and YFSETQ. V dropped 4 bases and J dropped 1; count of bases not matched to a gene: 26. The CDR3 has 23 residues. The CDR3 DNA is TGCGCCAGCAGCCTTCCCTCGCCGGCAGGGGCTCTAGCGGGAGGGCCCCCCCAAGAGACCCAGTACTTC. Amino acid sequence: CASSLPSPAGALAGGPPQETQYF.

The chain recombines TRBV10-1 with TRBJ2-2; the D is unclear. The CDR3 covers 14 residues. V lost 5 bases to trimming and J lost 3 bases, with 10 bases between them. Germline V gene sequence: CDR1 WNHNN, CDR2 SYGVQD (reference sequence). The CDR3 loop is CASSPQLDTGELFF. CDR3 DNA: TGCGCCAGCAGTCCTCAACTCGACACCGGGGAGCTGTTTTTT.

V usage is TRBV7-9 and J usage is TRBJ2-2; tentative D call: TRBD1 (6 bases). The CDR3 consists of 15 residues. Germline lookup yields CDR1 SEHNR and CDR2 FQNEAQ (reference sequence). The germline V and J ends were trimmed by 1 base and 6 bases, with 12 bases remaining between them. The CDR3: CASSLGGPGSGELFF. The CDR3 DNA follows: TGTGCCAGCAGCTTAGGGGGGCCAGGATCCGGGGAGCTGTTTTTT.

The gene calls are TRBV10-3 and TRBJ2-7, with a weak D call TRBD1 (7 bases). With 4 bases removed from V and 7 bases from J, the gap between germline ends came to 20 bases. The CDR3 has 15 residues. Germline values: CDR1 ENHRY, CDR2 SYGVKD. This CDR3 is CAISGPDRRGKEQYF. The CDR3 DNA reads TGTGCCATCAGTGGACCGGACAGGAGGGGTAAGGAGCAGTACTTC.

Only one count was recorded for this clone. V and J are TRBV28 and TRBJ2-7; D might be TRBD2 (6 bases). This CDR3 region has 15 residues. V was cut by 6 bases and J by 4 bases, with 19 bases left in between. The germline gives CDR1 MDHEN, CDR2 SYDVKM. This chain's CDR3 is CASSNRLGGAYEQYF. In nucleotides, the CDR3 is TGTGCCAGCAGCAATAGACTAGGAGGGGCTTACGAGCAGTACTTC.

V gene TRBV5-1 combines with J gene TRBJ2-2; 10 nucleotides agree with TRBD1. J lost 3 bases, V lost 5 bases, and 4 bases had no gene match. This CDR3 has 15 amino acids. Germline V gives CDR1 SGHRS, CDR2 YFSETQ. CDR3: CASRPGTGDTGELFF. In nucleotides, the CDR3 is TGCGCCAGCAGACCCGGGACAGGGGACACCGGGGAGCTGTTTTTT.

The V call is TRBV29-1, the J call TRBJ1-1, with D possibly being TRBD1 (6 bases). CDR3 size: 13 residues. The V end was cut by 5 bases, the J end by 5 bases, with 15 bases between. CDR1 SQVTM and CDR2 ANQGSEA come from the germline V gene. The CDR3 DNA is TGCAGCGTTACCGGAGGGGGGTTGACTGAAGCTTTCTTT. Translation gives CSVTGGGLTEAFF. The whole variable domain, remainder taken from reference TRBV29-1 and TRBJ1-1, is SAVISQKPSRDICQRGTSLTIQCQVDSQVTMMFWYRQQPGQSLTLIATANQGSEATYESGFVIDKFPISRPNLTFSTLTVSNMSPEDSSIYLCSVTGGGLTEAFFGQGTRLTVV.

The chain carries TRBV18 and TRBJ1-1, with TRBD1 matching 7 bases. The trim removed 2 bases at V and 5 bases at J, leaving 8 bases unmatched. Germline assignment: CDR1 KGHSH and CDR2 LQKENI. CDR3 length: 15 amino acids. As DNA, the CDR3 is TGTGCCAGCTCACCAGCCCCAGGGGGAGGGACTGAAGCTTTCTTT. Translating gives CASSPAPGGGTEAFF.

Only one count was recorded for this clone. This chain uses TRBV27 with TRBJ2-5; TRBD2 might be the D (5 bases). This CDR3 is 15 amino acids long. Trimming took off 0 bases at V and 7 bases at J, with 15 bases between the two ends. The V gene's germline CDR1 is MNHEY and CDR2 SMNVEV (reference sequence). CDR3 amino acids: CASSLSRSPGGTQYF. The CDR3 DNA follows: TGTGCCAGCAGTTTATCACGTTCTCCCGGAGGGACCCAGTACTTC.

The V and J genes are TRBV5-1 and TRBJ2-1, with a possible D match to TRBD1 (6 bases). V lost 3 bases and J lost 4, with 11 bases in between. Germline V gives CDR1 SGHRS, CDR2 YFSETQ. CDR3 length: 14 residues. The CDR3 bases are TGCGCCAGCAGCTCTGGACAGAATTACAATGAGCAGTTCTTC. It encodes CASSSGQNYNEQFF.

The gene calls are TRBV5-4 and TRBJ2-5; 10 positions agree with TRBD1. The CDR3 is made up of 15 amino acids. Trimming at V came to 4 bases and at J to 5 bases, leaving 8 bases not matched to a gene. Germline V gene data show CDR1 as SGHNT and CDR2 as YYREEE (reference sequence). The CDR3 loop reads CASSHGQGDVETQYF. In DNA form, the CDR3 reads TGTGCCAGCAGCCATGGACAGGGGGACGTTGAGACCCAGTACTTC.

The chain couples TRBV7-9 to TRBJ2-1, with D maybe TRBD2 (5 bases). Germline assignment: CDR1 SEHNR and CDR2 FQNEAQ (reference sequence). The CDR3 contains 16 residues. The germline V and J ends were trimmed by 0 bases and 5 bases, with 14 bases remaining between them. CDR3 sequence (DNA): TGTGCCAGCAGCTTAGCGCTGGGCGGAGGTAACAATGAGCAGTTCTTC. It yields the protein CASSLALGGGNNEQFF.